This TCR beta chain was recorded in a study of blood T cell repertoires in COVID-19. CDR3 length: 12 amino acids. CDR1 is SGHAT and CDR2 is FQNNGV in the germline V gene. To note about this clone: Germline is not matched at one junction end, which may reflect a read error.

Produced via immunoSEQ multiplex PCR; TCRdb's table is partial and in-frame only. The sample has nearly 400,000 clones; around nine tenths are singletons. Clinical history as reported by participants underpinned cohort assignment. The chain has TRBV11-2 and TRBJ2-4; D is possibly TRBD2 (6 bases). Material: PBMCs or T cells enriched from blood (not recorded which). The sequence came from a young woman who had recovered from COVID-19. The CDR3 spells CASSPGQRAKDF. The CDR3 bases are TGTGCCAGCAGCCCCGGGCAGCGGGCCAAAGACTTC.